One sample yielded the 14 T cell receptor beta chains listed below, sequenced in a study of early T cells in non-severe SARS-CoV-2 infection. Using its own MiXCR run on the 5' RACE reads, TCRdb lists one record per CDR3 protein. This table holds about 35,000 distinct CDR3 sequences, roughly 5.7% found once. The specimen comprised whole blood, sampled at baseline. These receptors all stem from an adult who was a healthcare worker with PCR-confirmed SARS-CoV-2 infection or an uninfected control (not recorded which).

This clonotype was counted many times. The V gene is TRBV7-6, the J gene TRBJ1-1; D uncertain. V shed 0 bases and J shed 1 base, with 6 bases lying between them. Germline CDR1 and CDR2: SGHVS and FNYEAQ. The CDR3 runs 14 residues. The chain's CDR3 is CASSLARGNTEAFF. The CDR3 DNA reads as TGTGCCAGCAGCTTAGCGCGAGGGAACACTGAAGCTTTCTTT.

The table lists this clonotype with a few counts. The chain has TRBV19 and TRBJ2-1; 13 bases line up with TRBD2. This CDR3 has 15 residues. The germline V gene encodes CDR1 LNHDA and CDR2 SQIVND (reference sequence). Trimming removed 6 bases from V and 8 bases from J; junction bases left unmatched: 7. The CDR3 region has the DNA TGTGCCAGTAGAAGAACTAGCGGGAGGGCCCATGAGCAGTTCTTC. Encoded protein: CASRRTSGRAHEQFF.

Points on this clonotype: One junction end does not reproduce the germline sequence, and a read error may be involved. The chain has TRBV27 and TRBJ2-2, with D perhaps being TRBD1 or TRBD2 (6 bases each). CDR3 length equals 15 residues. Germline CDR1 MNHEY, CDR2 SMNVEV (reference sequence). CDR3 sequence: CAGRIGGSNTGELFF. For the CDR3, the DNA is TGTGCCGGCAGAATCGGGGGCTCGAACACCGGGGAGCTGTTTTTT.

This clonotype was counted ten times or more. CDR3 coding DNA: TGTGCCAGCAGTCCACCCGGGACTAGAGGCGATGAGCAGTTCTTC. Translation: CASSPPGTRGDEQFF. The V call is TRBV12-3 or TRBV12-4, the J call TRBJ2-1, with 8 bases fitting TRBD2. The length of the CDR3 is 15 residues. V dropped 5 bases and J dropped 8; count of bases not matched to a gene: 11.

This clonotype was observed at least ten times. The J gene is TRBJ2-1, the V gene TRBV20-1, with D perhaps TRBD2 (7 bases). The CDR3 is 15 amino acids. V was cut by 5 bases and J by 7 bases, with 21 bases left in between. CDR1 is DFQATT, CDR2 SNEGSKA, per germline (reference sequence). The CDR3 DNA reads as TGCAGTGCTCATGGGAGGGGGAGTGTCGTGAATGAGCAGTTCTTC. The encoded protein is CSAHGRGSVVNEQFF.

In its sample, this clonotype was seen many times. The chain carries TRBV4-3 and TRBJ1-2, with D possibly being TRBD1 (5 bases). The ends were cut back, 0 bases at V and 8 bases at J, with 16 bases in the middle. The CDR3 runs 15 residues. Germline CDR1 is LGHNA and CDR2 is YSLEER. The CDR3 protein is CASSQEFPTTDGYTF. In DNA form, the CDR3 reads TGCGCCAGCAGCCAAGAGTTCCCAACGACAGACGGCTACACCTTC.

This chain joins TRBV2 and TRBJ1-6; D may be TRBD1 (6 bases). This CDR3 comprises 14 residues. Per germline, CDR1 SNHLY and CDR2 FYNNEI. The V gene lost 4 bases and the J gene lost 8 bases, with 12 bases spanning the gap. DNA for the CDR3: TGTGCCAGCAGTGCGGGGGACATCTATTCACCCCTCCACTTT. Translation: CASSAGDIYSPLHF. The whole variable domain, filled in from reference TRBV2 and TRBJ1-6, reads EPEVTQTPSHQVTQMGQEVILRCVPISNHLYFYWYRQILGQKVEFLVSFYNNEISEKSEIFDDQFSVERPDGSNFTLKIRSTKLEDSAMYFCASSAGDIYSPLHFGNGTRLTVT.

This clonotype was detected many times. The J gene is TRBJ2-1, the V gene TRBV4-3; D not certain. The CDR3 totals 12 residues. V gave up 2 bases and J gave up 5 bases, with 4 bases separating them. CDR1 and CDR2 from the germline V gene are LGHNA and YSLEER. CDR3 DNA: TGCGCCAGCAGCCAATCGAACAATGAGCAGTTCTTC. Its protein is CASSQSNNEQFF.

This clonotype came up many times. The chain links TRBV3-1 to TRBJ2-1; D remains unclear. Deletions cut 0 bases from V and 2 bases from J, with 8 bases between. The CDR3 has 15 residues. Germline loops: CDR1 LGHDT, CDR2 YNNKEL (reference sequence). CDR3 DNA sequence: TGTGCCAGCAGCCAAGATTCAGATCCCTACAATGAGCAGTTCTTC. It is translated as CASSQDSDPYNEQFF.

This clonotype has a count of ten or more. The rearrangement links TRBV6-5 to TRBJ2-5; 9 nucleotides agree with TRBD1. Looked up from germline, CDR1 is MNHEY and CDR2 is SVGAGI. Losses at the gene ends were 6 bases for V and 1 base for J; bases not matched to a gene: 6. This CDR3 is 15 amino acids long. The CDR3 DNA reads TGTGCCAGCAGCTTTTACAGGGGGCGCCAAGAGACCCAGTACTTC. Its protein is CASSFYRGRQETQYF.

This clonotype was recorded at least ten times. The J gene is TRBJ2-1, the V gene TRBV24-1; 10 bases map to TRBD1. The junction had 9 bases not matched to a gene; V was cut back by 4 bases and J by 4 bases. The CDR3 spans 17 residues. CDR1 is KGHDR, CDR2 SFDVKD, per germline. The CDR3 loop reads CATSEPGTGVGYNEQFF. The CDR3 DNA sequence: TGTGCCACCAGTGAGCCCGGGACAGGGGTTGGGTACAATGAGCAGTTCTTC.

The chain uses TRBV10-3 and TRBJ1-1; 10 bases agree with TRBD1. Germline lookup yields CDR1 ENHRY and CDR2 SYGVKD. V was pared by 4 bases and J by 0 bases, with 5 bases of the junction left unmatched. The CDR3 runs to 16 residues. CDR3 bases: TGTGCCATCAGTGGGGGACAGGGGTCTTTGAACACTGAAGCTTTCTTT. Translated: CAISGGQGSLNTEAFF.

The chain recombines TRBV6-4 with TRBJ2-1, with 11 bases identical to TRBD2. J gave up 4 bases and V 0 bases, and 5 bases lay outside the gene matches. The CDR3 runs to 17 residues. Germline V gene data show CDR1 as MRHNA and CDR2 as SNTAGT. The CDR3 spells CASSDSAGTSGYNEQFF. The CDR3 DNA follows: TGTGCCAGCAGTGACTCTGCCGGGACTAGCGGATACAATGAGCAGTTCTTC.

In its sample, this clonotype was seen many times. The chain recombines TRBV13 with TRBJ1-5, with D perhaps TRBD1 (6 bases). V shed 0 bases and J shed 9 bases, with 15 bases lying between them. Per the germline V gene, CDR1 is PRHDT and CDR2 is FYEKMQ (reference sequence). The CDR3 runs 15 residues. CDR3 sequence (DNA): TGTGCCAGCAGCTTAGGCCTGGGGGCAGACGGGCCCCAGCATTTT. Its translation: CASSLGLGADGPQHF.